Following are 8 T cell receptor beta chains from one sample sequenced in a study of blood T cells in healthy people across ages. PCR was performed a second time for about 7 to 12 cycles using a sample-barcoded 5' primer and a J-beta primer mix. TCRdb used MiXCR to reprocess the 5' RACE reads, holding one entry per CDR3 protein. The sample lists 850,000 to 1,000,000 distinct CDR3 sequences, 40% to 60% seen once, with 13% in the top ten. Sequenced material: blood. The receptors derive from a man younger than 45 in good health.

V usage is TRBV12-3 or TRBV12-4 and J usage is TRBJ1-1; 9 bases match TRBD1. This CDR3 region has 15 residues. V lost 7 bases, J lost 4 bases, and 10 bases stayed unmatched. The CDR3 loop reads CASNLGGDRATEAFF. The CDR3 coding sequence is TGTGCCAGCAACCTTGGGGGGGACAGGGCCACTGAAGCTTTCTTT.

Comments on this clonotype: A much larger clone is a single base away; this may be a read error. The V call is TRBV6-2 or TRBV6-3, the J call TRBJ2-5; TRBD2 aligns across 8 bases. The CDR3 length is 14 residues. V lost 8 bases and J lost 11; bases outside the gene matches: 16. The V gene's germline CDR1 is MNHEY and CDR2 SVGEGT. CDR3 loop: CASRETSGRPKQYF. DNA for the CDR3: TGTGCCAGCCGGGAAACTAGCGGCCGACCTAAGCAGTACTTC.

The V and J genes are TRBV6-5 and TRBJ2-3, with TRBD2 matching 12 bases. The ends lost 6 bases at V and 0 bases at J; junction bases unmatched: 4. The CDR3 contains 16 residues. Germline V gene lookup returns CDR1 MNHEY and CDR2 SVGAGI. The chain's CDR3 is CASRRTSGASTDTQYF. The CDR3 nucleotides read TGTGCCAGCAGGCGGACTAGCGGGGCTAGCACAGATACGCAGTATTTT.

V and J are TRBV10-3 and TRBJ2-2; no reliable D call. CDR1 is ENHRY and CDR2 is SYGVKD in the germline V gene. Trimming removed 6 bases at V and 6 bases at J, with 14 bases between. This CDR3 region has 14 residues. CDR3 residues: CAIRQTPRAGELFF. For the CDR3, the DNA is TGTGCCATCAGACAGACCCCTCGAGCCGGGGAGCTGTTTTTT.

The chain has TRBV29-1 and TRBJ1-2, with D unclear. Germline values: CDR1 SQVTM, CDR2 ANQGSEA. V lost 3 bases to trimming and J lost 4 bases, with 12 bases between them. The length of the CDR3 is 13 residues. The CDR3 reads CSVDEPGVYGYTF. The CDR3 coding sequence is TGCAGCGTTGACGAACCCGGGGTCTATGGCTACACCTTC.

The chain combines TRBV5-1 with TRBJ2-3, with 8 bases identical to TRBD2. The germline gives CDR1 SGHRS, CDR2 YFSETQ. The V segment lost 1 base and the J segment 2 bases; nucleotides outside the gene matches: 6. The CDR3 runs 16 residues. The CDR3 is CASSLNPGLATDTQYF. CDR3 in DNA: TGCGCCAGCAGCTTGAACCCCGGACTAGCCACAGATACGCAGTATTTT.

This chain links TRBV6-6 with TRBJ2-1, with TRBD1 matching over 9 bases. CDR3 length: 15 residues. Unmatched junction bases numbered 11, after V lost 5 bases and J lost 9 bases. CDR1 is MNHNY, CDR2 SVGAGI, per germline (reference sequence). In nucleotides, the CDR3 is TGTGCCAGCAGTGTACTCCGGGACAGGGCTCGTGAGCAGTTCTTC. It specifies CASSVLRDRAREQFF.

The chain recombines TRBV29-1 with TRBJ2-7, with D uncertain. The CDR3 is 12 amino acids. Between the trimmed V and J ends, which lost 5 bases and 1 base, there was a span of 9 bases. From germline, CDR1 is SQVTM and CDR2 ANQGSEA. The CDR3 loop is CSVNFGSYEQYF. The DNA for the CDR3 is TGCAGCGTTAATTTCGGGTCCTACGAGCAGTACTTC.